A single sample is the source of the 18 T cell receptor beta chains below, sequenced in a study of blood T cells in healthy people across ages. A J-beta primer mix and a sample-barcoded 5' primer were used in a second PCR of about 7 to 12 cycles. TCRdb re-analysed the 5' RACE reads in MiXCR, keeping a single row per CDR3 protein. The table lists 700,000 or so distinct CDR3 sequences, 22% of them singletons. The sample comprised blood. Receptor source: a man between 65 and 85 years old in good health.

V gene TRBV7-2 combines with J gene TRBJ2-7; 7 nucleotides line up with TRBD2. Germline CDR1 reads SGHTA; CDR2 reads FQGNSA. Trimming took 3 bases from V and 3 from J; bases not matched to a gene: 5. The CDR3 consists of 14 residues. The CDR3 nucleotides are TGTGCCAGCAGCTTCACGGGGGGTCGCTACGAGCAGTACTTC. Encoded protein: CASSFTGGRYEQYF.

This chain links TRBV28 with TRBJ2-5; D gene ambiguous. The CDR3 is made up of 17 amino acids. Germline V gene lookup returns CDR1 MDHEN and CDR2 SYDVKM. With 6 bases removed from V and 2 bases from J, the gap between germline ends came to 22 bases. The CDR3 nucleotides read TGTGCCAGCAGCACCTTTTACTTGTCGGGCAGGCAAGAGACCCAGTACTTC. The encoded protein is CASSTFYLSGRQETQYF. The full variable domain, with the rest looked up from reference TRBV28 and TRBJ2-5, is DVKVTQSSRYLVKRTGEKVFLECVQDMDHENMFWYRQDPGLGLRLIYFSYDVKMKEKGDIPEGYSVSREKKERFSLILESASTNQTSMYLCASSTFYLSGRQETQYFGPGTRLLVL.

This clonotype was counted a few times. J is TRBJ2-1 and V is TRBV10-3; D possibly corresponds to TRBD1 (6 bases). The CDR3 is made up of 13 amino acids. Germline lookup yields CDR1 ENHRY and CDR2 SYGVKD. The germline V and J ends were trimmed by 7 bases and 7 bases, with 14 bases remaining between them. CDR3 residues: CAINPGQGNEQFF. The CDR3 coding sequence is TGTGCCATCAATCCGGGACAAGGGAATGAGCAGTTCTTC.

This clonotype has just one count. The rearrangement links TRBV28 to TRBJ2-5, with TRBD2 as a possible D gene (5 bases). Germline V CDR1 and CDR2: MDHEN, SYDVKM. V was cut by 8 bases and J by 0 bases, with 13 bases left in between. This CDR3 is 14 amino acids long. The CDR3, as DNA: TGTGCCAGCGATTCGGCGGGCAACCAAGAGACCCAGTACTTC. It translates to CASDSAGNQETQYF.

The J gene is TRBJ1-1, the V gene TRBV5-1; 7 positions match TRBD1. Germline CDR1 and CDR2: SGHRS and YFSETQ. This CDR3 has 16 residues. The junction had 9 bases not matched to a gene; V was cut back by 0 bases and J by 4 bases. DNA of the CDR3: TGCGCCAGCAGCTTGGCCGAGGGGGCGCGGATCACTGAAGCTTTCTTT. This gives the protein CASSLAEGARITEAFF. The whole variable domain, filled in from reference TRBV5-1 and TRBJ1-1, reads KAGVTQTPRYLIKTRGQQVTLSCSPISGHRSVSWYQQTPGQGLQFLFEYFSETQRNKGNFPGRFSGRQFSNSRSEMNVSTLELGDSALYLCASSLAEGARITEAFFGQGTRLTVV.

This chain joins TRBV6-6 and TRBJ2-5; perhaps D is TRBD1 or TRBD2 (5 bases each). Germline loops: CDR1 MNHNY, CDR2 SVGAGI (reference sequence). The CDR3 consists of 14 residues. The V end was cut by 5 bases, the J end by 4 bases, with 14 bases between. The chain's CDR3 is CASSPPGRPETQYF. CDR3 DNA sequence: TGTGCCAGCAGTCCCCCGGGACGCCCAGAGACCCAGTACTTC.

The rearrangement uses TRBV6-6 and TRBJ1-4, with D maybe TRBD1 (6 bases). Germline values: CDR1 MNHNY, CDR2 SVGAGI (reference sequence). The CDR3 sequence is 16 residues long. The V gene lost 6 bases and the J gene lost 4 bases, with 18 bases spanning the gap. DNA for the CDR3: TGTGCCAGCAGCCTCGATTCCAGGGGTGTTAATGAAAAACTGTTTTTT. Its protein is CASSLDSRGVNEKLFF.

V is TRBV6-7 and J is TRBJ1-5; 8 nucleotides agree with TRBD1. TRBV6-7 is an open reading frame whose function is uncertain. This CDR3 has 14 amino acids. The V and J ends lost 8 bases and 0 bases, in that order; junction bases with no gene match: 3. This CDR3 is CASPGGCSNQPQHF. Written as DNA, the CDR3 is TGTGCCAGCCCAGGGGGCTGTAGCAATCAGCCCCAGCATTTT.

In its sample, this clonotype was seen a few times. The chain combines TRBV5-1 with TRBJ1-4; weak D call: TRBD1 (6 bases). The CDR3 is made up of 17 amino acids. Germline values: CDR1 SGHRS, CDR2 YFSETQ. V dropped 3 bases and J dropped 0 bases, with 15 bases sitting between them. CDR3 protein: CASSSTRDTPTNEKLFF. CDR3 nucleotides: TGCGCCAGCAGCTCCACCAGGGACACCCCAACTAATGAAAAACTGTTTTTT.

This clonotype was counted between two and nine times. This chain connects TRBV15 to TRBJ2-3; D gene ambiguous. The V end was cut by 8 bases, the J end by 4 bases, with 16 bases between. CDR1 and CDR2 from the germline V gene are LNHNV and YYDKDF (reference sequence). The CDR3 totals 14 residues. Here the CDR3 DNA reads TGTGCCACCGCCCCGAGCCTGGCGGCAGATACGCAGTATTTT. As protein: CATAPSLAADTQYF.

This clonotype appeared a few times. The V and J genes are TRBV9 and TRBJ1-5; D gene uncertain. Germline values: CDR1 SGDLS, CDR2 YYNGEE. Trimming left V 0 bases short and J 6 bases short, with 4 bases between. The CDR3 sequence is 12 residues long. The CDR3 region is CASSVEFQPQHF. The CDR3 coding sequence is TGTGCCAGCAGCGTAGAATTTCAGCCCCAGCATTTT.

In its sample, this clonotype was seen a few times. The chain uses TRBV7-6 and TRBJ2-5, with D maybe TRBD2 (5 bases). Judging by the DNA end, TRBJ2-1 fits better; the J call may be wrong. CDR1 is SGHVS and CDR2 is FNYEAQ in the germline V gene. The CDR3 totals 16 residues. This CDR3 reads CASSLALSDRCNEQFF. CDR3 sequence (DNA): TGTGCCAGCAGCTTAGCTCTTAGCGACCGCTGCAATGAGCAGTTCTTC.

This clonotype turned up a few times. This sequence joins TRBV12-3 or TRBV12-4 and TRBJ1-2; the D is unclear. Trimming removed 5 bases from V and 0 bases from J, with 19 bases in between. The CDR3 is 17 amino acids. CDR3 in DNA: TGTGCCAGCAGTCCCCTCCCCTCCGTGGGTTCTAACTATGGCTACACCTTC. This sequence encodes CASSPLPSVGSNYGYTF.

V usage is TRBV7-2 and J usage is TRBJ1-1, with D perhaps matching TRBD1 (6 bases). The length of the CDR3 is 15 residues. The germline V gene has CDR1 SGHTA and CDR2 FQGNSA. V was cut by 5 bases and J by 3 bases, with 16 bases left in between. The DNA for the CDR3 is TGTGCCAGCAGCATAGGGGGGGGATTCGACACTGAAGCTTTCTTT. This sequence encodes CASSIGGGFDTEAFF.

This clonotype occurred a few times. This rearrangement joins TRBV7-3 to TRBJ2-1; 12 bases line up with TRBD2. Trimming removed 2 bases from V and 8 bases from J; junction bases left unmatched: 7. CDR1 is SGHTA, CDR2 FQGTGA, per germline. The CDR3 loop spans 16 amino acids. CDR3: CASSLVLAGGSHEQFF. CDR3 in DNA: TGTGCCAGCAGCTTAGTCCTAGCGGGAGGGTCCCATGAGCAGTTCTTC.

There are a few counts of this clonotype. This chain uses TRBV21-1 with TRBJ2-7; the table's D gene call, TRBD1, was not cross checked with the DNA. TRBV21-1 corresponds to a pseudogene. The CDR3 consists of 9 residues. In nucleotides, the CDR3 is TGCGGCACGCGCCACGAGCAGTACGTC. Residues: CGTRHEQYV.

In this sample, this clonotype turned up a few times. The gene calls are TRBV29-1 and TRBJ1-1, with a tentative D call TRBD1 (5 bases). V was clipped by 7 bases and J by 8 bases, with 20 bases between them. This CDR3 has 13 residues. Germline CDR1 is SQVTM and CDR2 is ANQGSEA. CDR3 bases: TGCAGCGCCCGAGGGGCTAGGGCGAGGGAAGCTTTCTTT. Its protein is CSARGARAREAFF.

The V and J genes are TRBV13 and TRBJ2-3; 7 bases fit TRBD1. Germline V gene sequence: CDR1 PRHDT, CDR2 FYEKMQ (reference sequence). V shed 5 bases and J 1 base; nucleotides not matched to a gene: 9. This CDR3 contains 16 residues. This chain's CDR3 is CASSTSTGWGTDTQYF. The CDR3 DNA follows: TGTGCCAGCAGCACCTCGACAGGGTGGGGCACAGATACGCAGTATTTT.